A selection of T cell receptor beta chains follows, all from one sample in a study of blood T cell repertoires in COVID-19. Sequencing was performed with immunoSEQ multiplex PCR; in TCRdb, only in-frame clones are kept and a portion is missing. This sample has 130,000 to 150,000 clones, with about 80% found just once. Specimen: peripheral blood. Receptors originate from a human donor in a cohort sampled during active COVID-19. CDR3s include the opening cysteine and the closing phenylalanine or tryptophan. The D gene is left open where the match is weak.

j_call d_call v_call cdr3_aa
TRBJ2-5 TRBD1 TRBV28 CASGPWTGGQGETQYF
TRBJ2-7 TRBD1 TRBV18 CASSHIRQGADEQYF
TRBJ2-7 TRBD1 TRBV7-8 CASLPPGDRTYEQYF
TRBJ2-7 TRBD1 TRBV24-1 CATSPVKGQGSDEQYF
TRBJ2-6 . TRBV14 CASSQTTPRHQCLPF
TRBJ1-1 . TRBV7-9 CASDVQGLGTEAFF
TRBJ1-5 . TRBV20-1 CSASGGSQPQHF
TRBJ1-2 TRBD1 TRBV12-3/TRBV12-4 CASSPRDSYGYTF
TRBJ1-5 . TRBV7-6 CASSQSIAMGQPQHF
TRBJ2-3 . TRBV10-1 CASSALGATQYF
TRBJ1-3 . TRBV19 CASSMMARSSGNTIYF
TRBJ1-6 TRBD1 TRBV5-1 CASSAGTGGSQSPLHF
TRBJ2-1 . TRBV6-6 CASSYSVRSNEQFF
TRBJ2-1 TRBD2 TRBV2 CASVERGPYNEQFF
TRBJ2-2 TRBD1 TRBV19 CASSALDRVAGELFF
TRBJ1-1 TRBD1 TRBV29-1 CSVRDSNTEAFF
TRBJ1-1 . TRBV3-1/TRBV3-2 CASSPPQVNTEAFF
TRBJ2-7 . TRBV18 CASSPRQGTYEQYF
TRBJ2-6 TRBD2 TRBV5-1 CASSSLAGGSGANVLTF
TRBJ1-2 . TRBV27 CASRRTAGVGYTF
TRBJ2-7 . TRBV15 CATSRPKGVDTYEQYF